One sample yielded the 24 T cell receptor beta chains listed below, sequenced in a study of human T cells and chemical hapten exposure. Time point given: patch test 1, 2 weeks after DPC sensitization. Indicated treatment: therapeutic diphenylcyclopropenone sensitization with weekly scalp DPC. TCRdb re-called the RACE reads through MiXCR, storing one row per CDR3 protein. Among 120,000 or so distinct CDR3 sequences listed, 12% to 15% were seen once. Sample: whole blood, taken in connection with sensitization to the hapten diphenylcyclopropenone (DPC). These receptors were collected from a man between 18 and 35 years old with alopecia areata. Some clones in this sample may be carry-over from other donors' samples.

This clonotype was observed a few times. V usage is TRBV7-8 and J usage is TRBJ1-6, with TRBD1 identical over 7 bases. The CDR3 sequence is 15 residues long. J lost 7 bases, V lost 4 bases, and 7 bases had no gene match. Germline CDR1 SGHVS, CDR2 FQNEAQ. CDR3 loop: CASSWGTVQNSPLHF. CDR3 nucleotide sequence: TGTGCCAGCAGCTGGGGGACAGTACAAAATTCACCCCTCCACTTT. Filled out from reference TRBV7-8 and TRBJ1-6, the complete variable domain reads GAGVSQSPRYKVAKRGQDVALRCDPISGHVSLFWYQQALGQGPEFLTYFQNEAQLDKSGLPSDRFFAERPEGSVSTLKIQRTQQEDSAVYLCASSWGTVQNSPLHFGNGTRLTVT.

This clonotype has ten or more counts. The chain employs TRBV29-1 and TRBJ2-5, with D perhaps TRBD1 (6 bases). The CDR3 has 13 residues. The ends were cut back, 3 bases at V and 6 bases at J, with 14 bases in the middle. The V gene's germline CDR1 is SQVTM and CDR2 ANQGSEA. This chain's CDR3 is CSVERQEDKTQYF. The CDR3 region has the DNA TGCAGCGTTGAGCGACAGGAGGACAAGACCCAGTACTTC.

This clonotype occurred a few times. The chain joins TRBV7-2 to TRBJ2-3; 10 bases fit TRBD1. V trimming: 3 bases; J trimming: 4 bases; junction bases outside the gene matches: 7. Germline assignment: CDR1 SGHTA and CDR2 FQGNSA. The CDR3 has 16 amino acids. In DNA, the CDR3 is TGTGCCAGCAGCTTCACCGGGACAGGGGTTCCAGATACGCAGTATTTT. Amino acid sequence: CASSFTGTGVPDTQYF.

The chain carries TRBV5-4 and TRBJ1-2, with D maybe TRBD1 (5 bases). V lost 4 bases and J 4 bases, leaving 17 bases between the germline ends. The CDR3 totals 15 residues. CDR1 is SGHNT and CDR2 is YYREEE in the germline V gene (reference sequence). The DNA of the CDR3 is TGTGCCAGCAGCCCGGAATTGGACATCATCTATGGCTACACCTTC. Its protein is CASSPELDIIYGYTF.

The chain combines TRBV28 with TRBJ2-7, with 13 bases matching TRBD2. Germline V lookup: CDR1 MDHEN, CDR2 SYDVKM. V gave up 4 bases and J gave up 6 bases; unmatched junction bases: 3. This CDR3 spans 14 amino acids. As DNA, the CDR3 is TGTGCCAGCAGTTCGGGACTAGCGGGGACCGAGCAGTACGTC. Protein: CASSSGLAGTEQYV.

The CDR3 sequence: CASSTRDGSYEQYF. The CDR3 region has the DNA TGTGCCAGCAGTACCCGGGACGGCTCCTACGAGCAGTACTTC. The rearrangement links TRBV6-2 or TRBV6-3 to TRBJ2-7; D assignment may be TRBD1 or TRBD2 (5 bases each). The CDR3 covers 14 residues. Trimming cost V 5 bases and J 0 bases, with 11 bases left between them. The germline V gene has CDR1 MNHEY and CDR2 SVGEGT.

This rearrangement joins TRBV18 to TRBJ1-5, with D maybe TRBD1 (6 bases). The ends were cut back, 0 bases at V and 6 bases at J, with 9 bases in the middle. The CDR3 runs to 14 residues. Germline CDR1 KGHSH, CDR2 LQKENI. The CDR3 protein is CASSPPQGSQPQHF. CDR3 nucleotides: TGTGCCAGCTCACCACCCCAGGGGAGTCAGCCCCAGCATTTT.

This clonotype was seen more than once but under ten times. The CDR3: CATSDLDRSNEQFF. The CDR3 nucleotides read TGTGCCACCAGTGATTTGGACAGATCCAATGAGCAGTTCTTC. The chain joins TRBV24-1 to TRBJ2-1, with a tentative D call TRBD1 (5 bases). Germline lookup yields CDR1 KGHDR and CDR2 SFDVKD. There are 14 residues in the CDR3. Trimming left V 0 bases short and J 6 bases short, with 8 bases between.

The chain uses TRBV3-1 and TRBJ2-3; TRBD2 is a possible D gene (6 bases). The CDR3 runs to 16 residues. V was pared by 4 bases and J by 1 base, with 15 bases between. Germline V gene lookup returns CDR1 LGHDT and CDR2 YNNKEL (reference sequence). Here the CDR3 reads CASSPFSGSGTDTQYF. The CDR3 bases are TGTGCCAGCAGCCCTTTTAGCGGCTCAGGCACAGATACGCAGTATTTT.

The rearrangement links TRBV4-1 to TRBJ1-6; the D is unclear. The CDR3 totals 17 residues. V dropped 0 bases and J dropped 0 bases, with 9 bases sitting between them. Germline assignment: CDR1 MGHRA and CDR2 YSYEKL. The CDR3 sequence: CASSQEWGSSYNSPLHF. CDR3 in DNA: TGCGCCAGCAGCCAAGAATGGGGAAGCTCCTATAATTCACCCCTCCACTTT.

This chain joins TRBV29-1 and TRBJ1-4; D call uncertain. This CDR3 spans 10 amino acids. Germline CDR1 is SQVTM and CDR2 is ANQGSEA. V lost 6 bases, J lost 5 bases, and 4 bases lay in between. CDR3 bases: TGCAGCGTGATGAATGAAAAACTGTTTTTT. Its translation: CSVMNEKLFF.

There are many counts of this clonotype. The CDR3 spells CASSAGRRTSTDTQYF. As DNA, the CDR3 is TGTGCCAGCAGCGCCGGACGGAGAACTAGCACAGATACGCAGTATTTT. The rearrangement joins TRBV9 to TRBJ2-3; unclear D gene. The CDR3 totals 16 residues. The germline CDR1 and CDR2 sequences are SGDLS and YYNGEE. Trimming cost V 3 bases and J 0 bases, with 14 bases left between them.

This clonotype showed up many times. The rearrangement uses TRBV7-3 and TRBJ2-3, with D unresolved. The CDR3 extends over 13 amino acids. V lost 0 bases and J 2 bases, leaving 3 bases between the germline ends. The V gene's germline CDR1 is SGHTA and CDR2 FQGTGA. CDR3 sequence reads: CASSLTDTDTQYF. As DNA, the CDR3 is TGTGCCAGCAGCTTAACTGACACAGATACGCAGTATTTT.

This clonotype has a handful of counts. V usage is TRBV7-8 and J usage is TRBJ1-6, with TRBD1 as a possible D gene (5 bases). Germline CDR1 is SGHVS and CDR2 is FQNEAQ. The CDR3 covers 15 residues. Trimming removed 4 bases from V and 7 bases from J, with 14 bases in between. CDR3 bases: TGTGCCAGCAGCTCCGACCGGGGCCCAAATTCACCCCTCCACTTT. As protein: CASSSDRGPNSPLHF.

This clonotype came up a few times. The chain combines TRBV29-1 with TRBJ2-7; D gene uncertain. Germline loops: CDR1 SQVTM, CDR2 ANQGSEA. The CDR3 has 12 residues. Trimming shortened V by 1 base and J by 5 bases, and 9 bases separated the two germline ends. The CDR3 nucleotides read TGCAGCGTTGAAGGAAGACCTAACGAGCAGTACTTC. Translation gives CSVEGRPNEQYF.

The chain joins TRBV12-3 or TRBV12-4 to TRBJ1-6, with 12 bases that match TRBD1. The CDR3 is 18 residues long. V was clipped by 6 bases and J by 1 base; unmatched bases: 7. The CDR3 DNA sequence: TGTGCCAGCAGCTCCGGGACAGGGGGCGCATCCTATAATTCACCCCTCCACTTT. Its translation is CASSSGTGGASYNSPLHF.

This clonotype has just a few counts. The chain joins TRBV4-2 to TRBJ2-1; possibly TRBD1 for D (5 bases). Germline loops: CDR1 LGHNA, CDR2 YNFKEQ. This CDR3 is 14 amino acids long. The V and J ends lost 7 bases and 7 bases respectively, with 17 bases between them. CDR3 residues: CASTGPGILNEQFF. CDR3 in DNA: TGTGCCAGCACCGGGCCAGGGATCTTGAATGAGCAGTTCTTC.

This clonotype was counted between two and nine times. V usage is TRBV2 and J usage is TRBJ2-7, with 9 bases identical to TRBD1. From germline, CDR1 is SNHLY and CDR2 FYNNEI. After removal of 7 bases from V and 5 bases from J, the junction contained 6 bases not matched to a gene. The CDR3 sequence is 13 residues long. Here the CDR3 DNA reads TGTGCCAGCACCGAAGGACAGGGGAACGAGCAGTACTTC. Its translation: CASTEGQGNEQYF.

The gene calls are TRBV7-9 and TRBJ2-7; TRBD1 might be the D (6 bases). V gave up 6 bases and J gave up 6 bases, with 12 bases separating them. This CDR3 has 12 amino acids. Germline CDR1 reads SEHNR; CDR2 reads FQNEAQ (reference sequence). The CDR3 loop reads CASSHRDLEQYF. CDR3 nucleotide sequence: TGTGCCAGCAGTCACAGGGACCTCGAGCAGTACTTC. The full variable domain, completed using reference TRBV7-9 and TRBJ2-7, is DTGVSQNPRHKITKRGQNVTFRCDPISEHNRLYWYRQTLGQGPEFLTYFQNEAQLEKSRLLSDRFSAERPKGSFSTLEIQRTEQGDSAMYLCASSHRDLEQYFGPGTRLTVT.

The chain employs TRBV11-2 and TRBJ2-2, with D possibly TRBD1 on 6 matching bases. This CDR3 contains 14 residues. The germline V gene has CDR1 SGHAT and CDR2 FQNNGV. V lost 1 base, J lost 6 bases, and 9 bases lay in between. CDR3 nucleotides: TGTGCCAGCAGCTTAGGGGCAGGGGCCGGGGAGCTGTTTTTT. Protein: CASSLGAGAGELFF.

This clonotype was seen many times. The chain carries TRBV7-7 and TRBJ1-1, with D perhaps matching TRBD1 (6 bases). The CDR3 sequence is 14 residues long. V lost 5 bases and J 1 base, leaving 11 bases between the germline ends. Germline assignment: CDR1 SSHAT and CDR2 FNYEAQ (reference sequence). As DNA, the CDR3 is TGTGCCAGCAGCCCTGTGGGGGCGAACACTGAAGCTTTCTTT. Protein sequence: CASSPVGANTEAFF.

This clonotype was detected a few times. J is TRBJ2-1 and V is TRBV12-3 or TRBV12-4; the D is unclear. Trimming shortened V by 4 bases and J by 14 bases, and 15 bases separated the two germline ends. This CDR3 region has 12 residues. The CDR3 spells CASSWTSLRKFF. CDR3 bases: TGTGCCAGCAGTTGGACCAGCTTGAGGAAGTTCTTC.

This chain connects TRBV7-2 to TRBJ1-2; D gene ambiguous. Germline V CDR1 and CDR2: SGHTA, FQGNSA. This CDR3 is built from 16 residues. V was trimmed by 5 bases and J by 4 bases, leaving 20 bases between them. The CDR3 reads CASSQRAPGASYGYTF. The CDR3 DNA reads TGTGCCAGCAGCCAACGGGCCCCAGGAGCATCCTATGGCTACACCTTC.

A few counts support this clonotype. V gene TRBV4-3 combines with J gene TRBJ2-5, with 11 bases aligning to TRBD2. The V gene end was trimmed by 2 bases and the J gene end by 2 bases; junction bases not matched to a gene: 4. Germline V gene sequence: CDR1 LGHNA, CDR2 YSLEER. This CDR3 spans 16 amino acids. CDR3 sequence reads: CASSQRLAGTQETQYF. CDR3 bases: TGCGCCAGCAGCCAAAGACTAGCGGGGACGCAAGAGACCCAGTACTTC.